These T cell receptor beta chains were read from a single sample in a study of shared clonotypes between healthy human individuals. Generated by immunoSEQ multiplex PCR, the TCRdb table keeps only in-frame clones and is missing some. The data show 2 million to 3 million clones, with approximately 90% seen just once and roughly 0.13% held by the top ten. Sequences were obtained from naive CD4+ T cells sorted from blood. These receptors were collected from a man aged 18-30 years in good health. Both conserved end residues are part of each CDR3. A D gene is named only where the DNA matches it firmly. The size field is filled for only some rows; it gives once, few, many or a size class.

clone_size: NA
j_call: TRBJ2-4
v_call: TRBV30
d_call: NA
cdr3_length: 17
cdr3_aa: CAWSLTTGLGAKNIQYF
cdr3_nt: TGTGCCTGGAGCCTGACGACAGGCTTAGGGGCCAAAAACATTCAGTACTTC

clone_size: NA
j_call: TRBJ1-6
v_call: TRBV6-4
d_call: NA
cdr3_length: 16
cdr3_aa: CASSDPGSSYNSPLHF
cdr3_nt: TGTGCCAGCAGTGATCCAGGGAGCTCCTATAATTCACCCCTCCACTTT

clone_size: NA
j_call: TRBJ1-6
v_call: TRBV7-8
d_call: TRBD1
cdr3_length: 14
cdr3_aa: CASSGTGDNSPLHF
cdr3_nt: TGTGCCAGCAGCGGGACAGGGGATAATTCACCCCTCCACTTT

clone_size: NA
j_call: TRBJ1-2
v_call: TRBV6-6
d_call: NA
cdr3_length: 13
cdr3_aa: CASSYGEGYGYTF
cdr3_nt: TGTGCCAGCAGTTATGGGGAGGGATATGGCTACACCTTC

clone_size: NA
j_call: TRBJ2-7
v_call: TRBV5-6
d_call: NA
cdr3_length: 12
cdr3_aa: CASSSIISEQYF
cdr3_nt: TGTGCCAGCAGCTCCATTATCAGCGAGCAGTACTTC

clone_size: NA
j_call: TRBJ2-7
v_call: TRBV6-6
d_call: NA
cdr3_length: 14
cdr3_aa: CASSLLNTLYEQYF
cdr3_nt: TGTGCCAGCAGTTTACTGAATACCCTCTACGAGCAGTACTTC

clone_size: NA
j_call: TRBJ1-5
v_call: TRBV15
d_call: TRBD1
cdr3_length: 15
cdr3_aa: CATSRDTGGHQPQHF
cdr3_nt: TGTGCCACCAGCAGAGATACAGGGGGTCATCAGCCCCAGCATTTT

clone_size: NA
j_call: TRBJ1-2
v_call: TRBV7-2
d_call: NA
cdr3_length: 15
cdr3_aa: CASSRSQGVDYGYTF
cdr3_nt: TGTGCCAGCAGCCGTTCCCAAGGGGTGGACTATGGCTACACCTTC

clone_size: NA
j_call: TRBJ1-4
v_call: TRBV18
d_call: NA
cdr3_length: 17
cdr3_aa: CASSPPNTLQKGEKLFF
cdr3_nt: TGTGCCAGCTCACCACCGAACACCCTCCAGAAGGGTGAAAAACTGTTTTTT

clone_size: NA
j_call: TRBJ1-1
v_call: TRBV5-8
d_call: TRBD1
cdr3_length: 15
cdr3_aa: CASSVHRGPNTEAFF
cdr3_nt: TGTGCCAGCAGCGTTCACAGGGGGCCGAACACTGAAGCTTTCTTT

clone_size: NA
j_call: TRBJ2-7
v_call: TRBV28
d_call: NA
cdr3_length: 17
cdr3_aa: CASSLNLVLGGTYEQYF
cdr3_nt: TGTGCCAGCAGTTTAAATTTGGTTTTAGGAGGGACCTACGAGCAGTACTTC

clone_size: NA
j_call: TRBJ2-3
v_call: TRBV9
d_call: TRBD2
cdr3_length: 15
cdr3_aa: CASSTSSGGIDTQYF
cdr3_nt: TGTGCCAGCAGCACTTCTAGCGGGGGGATTGATACGCAGTATTTT

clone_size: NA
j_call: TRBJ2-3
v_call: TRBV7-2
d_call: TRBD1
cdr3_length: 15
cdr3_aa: CASSPDRGVTDTQYF
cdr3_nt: TGTGCCAGCAGTCCGGACAGGGGAGTCACAGATACGCAGTATTTT

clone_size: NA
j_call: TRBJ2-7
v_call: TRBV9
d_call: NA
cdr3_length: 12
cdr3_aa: CASSASLYEQYF
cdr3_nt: TGTGCCAGCAGCGCCTCCCTCTACGAGCAGTACTTC

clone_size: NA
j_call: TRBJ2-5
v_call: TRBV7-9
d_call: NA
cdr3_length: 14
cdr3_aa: CASSYGTAQETQYF
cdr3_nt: TGTGCCAGCAGTTATGGGACGGCCCAAGAGACCCAGTACTTC

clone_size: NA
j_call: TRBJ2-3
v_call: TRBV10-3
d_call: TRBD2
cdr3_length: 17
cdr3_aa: CAISESGTGGSTDTQYF
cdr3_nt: TGTGCCATCAGTGAGTCGGGAACGGGAGGGAGCACAGATACGCAGTATTTT

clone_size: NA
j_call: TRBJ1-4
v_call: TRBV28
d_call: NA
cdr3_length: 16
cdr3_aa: CASSLRLTGFIEKLFF
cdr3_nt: TGTGCCAGCAGTCTCCGACTCACAGGGTTCATCGAAAAACTGTTTTTT

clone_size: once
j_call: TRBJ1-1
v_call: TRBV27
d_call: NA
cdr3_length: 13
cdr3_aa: CASSMVPSTEAFF
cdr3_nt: TGTGCCAGCAGCATGGTACCTAGCACTGAAGCTTTCTTT

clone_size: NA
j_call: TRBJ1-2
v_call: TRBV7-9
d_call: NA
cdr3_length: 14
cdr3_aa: CASSPNGQTYGYTF
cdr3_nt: TGTGCCAGCAGCCCAAACGGGCAGACCTATGGCTACACCTTC

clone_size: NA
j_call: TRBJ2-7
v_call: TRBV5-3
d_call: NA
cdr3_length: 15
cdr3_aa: CARSSGLVGPKEQYF
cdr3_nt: TGTGCCAGAAGTTCCGGGTTAGTGGGTCCTAAAGAGCAGTACTTC

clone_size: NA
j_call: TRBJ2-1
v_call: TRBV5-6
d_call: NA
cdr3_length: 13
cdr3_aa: CASSLGPQESGFF
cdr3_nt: TGTGCCAGCAGCTTGGGGCCCCAAGAGAGCGGTTTCTTC

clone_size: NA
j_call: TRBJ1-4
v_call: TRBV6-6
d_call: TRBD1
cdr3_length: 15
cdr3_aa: CASSFGQAGNEKLFF
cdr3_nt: TGTGCCAGCAGCTTCGGACAGGCCGGTAATGAAAAACTGTTTTTT

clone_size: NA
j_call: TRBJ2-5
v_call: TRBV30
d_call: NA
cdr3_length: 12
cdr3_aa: CAWSEERRTQYF
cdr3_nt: TGTGCCTGGAGCGAGGAGCGCAGGACCCAGTACTTC

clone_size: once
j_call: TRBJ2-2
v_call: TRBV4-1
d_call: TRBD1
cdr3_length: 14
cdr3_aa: CASSQGDREVELFF
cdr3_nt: TGCGCCAGCAGCCAAGGGGACAGGGAAGTCGAGCTGTTTTTT

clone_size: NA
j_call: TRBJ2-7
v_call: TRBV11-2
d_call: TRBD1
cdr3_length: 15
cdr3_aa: CASSRTGQGFYEQYF
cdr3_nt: TGTGCCAGCAGCCGAACCGGACAGGGTTTCTACGAGCAGTACTTC

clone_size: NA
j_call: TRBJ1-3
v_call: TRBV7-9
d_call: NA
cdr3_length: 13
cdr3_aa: CASSLEQGNTIYF
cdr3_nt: TGTGCCAGCAGCTTAGAACAGGGAAACACCATATATTTT

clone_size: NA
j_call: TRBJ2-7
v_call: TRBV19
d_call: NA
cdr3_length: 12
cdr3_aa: CASSARDYEQYF
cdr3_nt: TGTGCCAGTAGTGCCCGGGACTACGAGCAGTACTTC

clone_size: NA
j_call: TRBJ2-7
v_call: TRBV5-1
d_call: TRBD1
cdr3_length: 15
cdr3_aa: CASSWGQTTVYEQYF
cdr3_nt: TGCGCCAGCAGCTGGGGACAGACTACAGTTTACGAGCAGTACTTC

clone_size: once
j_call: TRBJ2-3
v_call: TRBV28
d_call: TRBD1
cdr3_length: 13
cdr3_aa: CASSSRGPGTQYF
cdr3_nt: TGTGCCAGCAGTTCGAGGGGGCCAGGTACGCAGTATTTT

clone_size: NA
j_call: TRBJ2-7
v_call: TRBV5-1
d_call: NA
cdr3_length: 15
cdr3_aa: CASRLIPGQTTGEYF
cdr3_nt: TGCGCCAGCAGACTCATTCCGGGACAGACTACGGGGGAGTACTTC

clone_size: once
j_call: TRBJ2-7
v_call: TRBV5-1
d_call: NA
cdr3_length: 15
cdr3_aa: CASSLVAVGGYEQYF
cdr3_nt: TGCGCCAGCAGCTTGGTGGCAGTTGGGGGCTACGAGCAGTACTTC

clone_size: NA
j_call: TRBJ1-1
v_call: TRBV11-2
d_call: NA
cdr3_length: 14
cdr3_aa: CASRRDGKNTEAFF
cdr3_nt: TGTGCCAGCAGACGGGACGGGAAGAACACTGAAGCTTTCTTT

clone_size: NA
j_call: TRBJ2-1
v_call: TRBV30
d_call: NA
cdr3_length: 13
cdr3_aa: CAWRAVRYNEQFF
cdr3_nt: TGTGCCTGGAGGGCCGTCCGGTACAATGAGCAGTTCTTC

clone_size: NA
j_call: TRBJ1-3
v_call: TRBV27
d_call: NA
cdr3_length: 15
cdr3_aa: CASSLFAFSGNTIYF
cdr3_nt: TGTGCCAGCAGTTTATTTGCCTTCTCTGGAAACACCATATATTTT

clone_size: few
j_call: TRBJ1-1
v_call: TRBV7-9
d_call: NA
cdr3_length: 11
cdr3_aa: CASSPLTEAFF
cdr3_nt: TGTGCCAGCAGCCCGTTGACTGAAGCTTTCTTT

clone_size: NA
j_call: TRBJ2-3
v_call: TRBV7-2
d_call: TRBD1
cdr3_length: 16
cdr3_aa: CASSANPATGADTQYF
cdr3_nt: TGTGCCAGCAGCGCCAACCCAGCCACAGGGGCAGATACGCAGTATTTT

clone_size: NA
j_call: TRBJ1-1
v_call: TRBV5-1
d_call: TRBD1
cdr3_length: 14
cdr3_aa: CASSRDRGHTEAFF
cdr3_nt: TGCGCCAGCAGCCGGGACAGGGGGCACACTGAAGCTTTCTTT

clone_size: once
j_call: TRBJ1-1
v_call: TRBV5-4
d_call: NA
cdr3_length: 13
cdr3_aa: CASSPQWGTEAFF
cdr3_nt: TGTGCCAGCAGCCCTCAGTGGGGGACTGAAGCTTTCTTT

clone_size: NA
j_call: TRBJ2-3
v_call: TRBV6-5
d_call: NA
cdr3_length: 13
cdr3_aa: CASNRAEADTQYF
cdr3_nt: TGTGCCAGCAACCGGGCCGAGGCAGATACGCAGTATTTT

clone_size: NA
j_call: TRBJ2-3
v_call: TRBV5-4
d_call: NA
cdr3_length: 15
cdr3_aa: CASSLVGGSTDTQYF
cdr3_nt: TGTGCCAGCAGCTTGGTTGGCGGAAGCACAGATACGCAGTATTTT

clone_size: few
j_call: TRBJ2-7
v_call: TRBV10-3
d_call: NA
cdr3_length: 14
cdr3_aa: CAISEQGALYEQYF
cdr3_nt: TGTGCCATCAGTGAACAGGGAGCCCTCTACGAGCAGTACTTC

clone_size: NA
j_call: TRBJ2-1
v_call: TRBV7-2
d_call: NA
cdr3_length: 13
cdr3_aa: CASSLAPRDEQFF
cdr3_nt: TGTGCCAGCAGCTTAGCGCCCAGGGATGAGCAGTTCTTC

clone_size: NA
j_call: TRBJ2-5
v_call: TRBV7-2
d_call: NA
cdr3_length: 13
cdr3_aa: CASSSPWGETQYF
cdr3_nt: TGTGCCAGCAGCTCCCCCTGGGGGGAGACCCAGTACTTC

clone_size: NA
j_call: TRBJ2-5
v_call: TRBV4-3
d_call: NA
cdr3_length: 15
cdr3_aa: CASSQDERPQETQYF
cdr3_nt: TGCGCCAGCAGCCAAGATGAGCGGCCACAAGAGACCCAGTACTTC

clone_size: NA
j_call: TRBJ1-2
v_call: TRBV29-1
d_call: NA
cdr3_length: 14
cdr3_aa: CSVQSATGRDGYTF
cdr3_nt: TGCAGCGTTCAAAGCGCTACGGGACGCGATGGCTACACCTTC

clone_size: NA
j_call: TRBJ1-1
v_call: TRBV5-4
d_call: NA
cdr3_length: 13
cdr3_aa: CASSRDGNTEAFF
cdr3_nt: TGTGCCAGCAGTCGGGACGGAAACACTGAAGCTTTCTTT

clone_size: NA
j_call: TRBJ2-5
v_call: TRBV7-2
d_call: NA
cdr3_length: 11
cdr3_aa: CASSPQETQYF
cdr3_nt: TGTGCCAGCAGCCCCCAGGAGACCCAGTACTTC

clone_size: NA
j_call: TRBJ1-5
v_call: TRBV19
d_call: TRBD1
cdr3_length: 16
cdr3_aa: CASSSLTGGPNQPQHF
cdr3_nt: TGTGCCAGTAGTTCTTTAACAGGGGGACCTAACCAGCCCCAGCATTTT

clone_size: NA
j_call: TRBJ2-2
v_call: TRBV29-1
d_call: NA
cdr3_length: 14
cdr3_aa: CSVEGRSNTGELFF
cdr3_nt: TGCAGCGTTGAGGGCAGATCGAACACCGGGGAGCTGTTTTTT

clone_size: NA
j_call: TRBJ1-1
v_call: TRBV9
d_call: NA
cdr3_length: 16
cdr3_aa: CASSALDTSANTEAFF
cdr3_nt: TGTGCCAGCAGCGCCCTGGATACATCAGCGAACACTGAAGCTTTCTTT

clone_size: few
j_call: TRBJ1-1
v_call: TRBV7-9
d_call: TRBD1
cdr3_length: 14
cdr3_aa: CASSPQGAGTEAFF
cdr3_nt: TGTGCCAGCAGCCCACAGGGGGCGGGAACTGAAGCTTTCTTT

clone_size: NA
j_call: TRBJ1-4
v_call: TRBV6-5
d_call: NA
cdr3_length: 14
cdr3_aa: CASSYREIGEKLFF
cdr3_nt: TGTGCCAGCAGTTACAGGGAAATTGGGGAAAAACTGTTTTTT

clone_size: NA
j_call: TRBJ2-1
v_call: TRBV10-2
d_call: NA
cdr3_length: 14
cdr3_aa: CASSESARYNEQFF
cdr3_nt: TGCGCCAGCAGTGAGTCCGCAAGATACAATGAGCAGTTCTTC

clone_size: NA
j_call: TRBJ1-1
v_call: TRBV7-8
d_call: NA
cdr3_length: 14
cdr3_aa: CASGTGTANTEAFF
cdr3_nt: TGTGCCAGCGGGACCGGGACCGCGAACACTGAAGCTTTCTTT

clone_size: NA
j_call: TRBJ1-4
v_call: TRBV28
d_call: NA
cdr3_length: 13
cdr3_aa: CASSFSFWEKLFF
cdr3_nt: TGTGCCAGCAGTTTTTCATTCTGGGAAAAACTGTTTTTT